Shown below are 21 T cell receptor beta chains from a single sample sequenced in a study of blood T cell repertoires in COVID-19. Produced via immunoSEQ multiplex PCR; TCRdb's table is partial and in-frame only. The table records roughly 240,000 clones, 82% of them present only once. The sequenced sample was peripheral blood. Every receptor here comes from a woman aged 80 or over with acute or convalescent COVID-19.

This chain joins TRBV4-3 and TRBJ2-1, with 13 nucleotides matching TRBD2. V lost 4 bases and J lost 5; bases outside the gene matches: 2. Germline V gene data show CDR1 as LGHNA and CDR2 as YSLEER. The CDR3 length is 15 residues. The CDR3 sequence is CASSRGLAGNNEQFF. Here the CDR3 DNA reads TGCGCCAGCAGCCGGGGACTAGCGGGAAACAATGAGCAGTTCTTC.

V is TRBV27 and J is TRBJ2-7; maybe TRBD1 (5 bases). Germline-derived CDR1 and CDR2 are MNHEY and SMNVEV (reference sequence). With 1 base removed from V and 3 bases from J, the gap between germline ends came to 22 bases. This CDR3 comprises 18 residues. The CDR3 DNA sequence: TGTGCCAGCAGTTTATTAACGGAGAAGGGGCTTCCCAGCTACGAGCAGTACTTC. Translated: CASSLLTEKGLPSYEQYF.

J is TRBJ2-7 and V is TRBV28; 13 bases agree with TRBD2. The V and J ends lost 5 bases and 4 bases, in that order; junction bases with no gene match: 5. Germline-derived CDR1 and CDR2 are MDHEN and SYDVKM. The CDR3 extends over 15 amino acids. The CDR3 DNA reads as TGTGCCAGCAGTGAACTAGCGGGAGGGTTTTACGAGCAGTACTTC. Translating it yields CASSELAGGFYEQYF.

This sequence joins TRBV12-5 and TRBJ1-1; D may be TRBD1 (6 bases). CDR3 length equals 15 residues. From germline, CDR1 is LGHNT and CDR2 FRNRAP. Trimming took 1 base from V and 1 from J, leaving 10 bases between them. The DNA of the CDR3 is TGTGCTAGTGGTTTGGGACAGGCTGGGAACACTGAAGCTTTCTTT. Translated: CASGLGQAGNTEAFF.

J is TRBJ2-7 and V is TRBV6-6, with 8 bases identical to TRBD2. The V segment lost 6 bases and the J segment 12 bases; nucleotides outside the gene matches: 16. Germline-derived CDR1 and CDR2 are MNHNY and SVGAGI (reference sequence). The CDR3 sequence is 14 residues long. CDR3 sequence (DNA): TGTGCCAGCAGCCGCACGGGGTCAGCGGGAGATAGGTACTTC. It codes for CASSRTGSAGDRYF.

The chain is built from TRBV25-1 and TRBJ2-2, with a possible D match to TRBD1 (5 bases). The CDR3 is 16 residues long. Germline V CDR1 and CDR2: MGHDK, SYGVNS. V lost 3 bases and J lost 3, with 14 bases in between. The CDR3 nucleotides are TGTGCCAGCAGTGACCCCTCCCAGGGCGACACCGGGGAGCTGTTTTTT. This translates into CASSDPSQGDTGELFF.

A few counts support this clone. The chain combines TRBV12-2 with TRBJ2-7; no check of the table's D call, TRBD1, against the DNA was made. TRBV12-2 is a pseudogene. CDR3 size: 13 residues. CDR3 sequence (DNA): TGTGCAAGTCGCTTAGGGGCCCCCTACGAGCAGTACTTC. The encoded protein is CASRLGAPYEQYF.

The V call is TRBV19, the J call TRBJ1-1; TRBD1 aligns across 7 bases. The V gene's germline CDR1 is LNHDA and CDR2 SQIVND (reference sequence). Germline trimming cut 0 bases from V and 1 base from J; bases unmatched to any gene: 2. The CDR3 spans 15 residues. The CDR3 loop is CASSIDNRGNTEAFF. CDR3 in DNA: TGTGCCAGTAGTATAGATAACAGGGGGAACACTGAAGCTTTCTTT.

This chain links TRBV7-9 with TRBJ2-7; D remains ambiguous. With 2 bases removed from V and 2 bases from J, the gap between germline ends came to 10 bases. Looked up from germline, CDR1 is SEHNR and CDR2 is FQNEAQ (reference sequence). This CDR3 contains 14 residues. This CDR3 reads CASSLSRQTYEQYF. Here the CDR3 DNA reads TGTGCCAGCAGCTTAAGCAGGCAAACCTACGAGCAGTACTTC.

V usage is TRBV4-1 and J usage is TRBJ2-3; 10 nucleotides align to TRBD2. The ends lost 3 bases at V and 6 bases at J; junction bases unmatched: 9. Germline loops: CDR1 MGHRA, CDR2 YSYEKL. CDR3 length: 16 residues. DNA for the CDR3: TGCGCCAGCAGCCAGATATTAGCGGGAGGTGGTGATACGCAGTATTTT. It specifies CASSQILAGGGDTQYF.

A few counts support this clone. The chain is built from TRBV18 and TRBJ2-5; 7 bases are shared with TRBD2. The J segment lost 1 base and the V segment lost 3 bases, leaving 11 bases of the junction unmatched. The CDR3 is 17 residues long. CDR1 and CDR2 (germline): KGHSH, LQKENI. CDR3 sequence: CASSPTQSGGSQETQYF. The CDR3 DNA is TGTGCCAGCTCACCGACCCAGTCGGGGGGTTCCCAAGAGACCCAGTACTTC.

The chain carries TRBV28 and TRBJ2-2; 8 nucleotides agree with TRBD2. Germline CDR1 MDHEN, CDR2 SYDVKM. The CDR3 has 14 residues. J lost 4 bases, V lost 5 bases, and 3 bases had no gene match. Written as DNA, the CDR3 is TGTGCCAGCAGTCGGGGGGGCGTCACCGGGGAGCTGTTTTTT. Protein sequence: CASSRGGVTGELFF. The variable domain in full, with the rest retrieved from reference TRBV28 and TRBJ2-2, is DVKVTQSSRYLVKRTGEKVFLECVQDMDHENMFWYRQDPGLGLRLIYFSYDVKMKEKGDIPEGYSVSREKKERFSLILESASTNQTSMYLCASSRGGVTGELFFGEGSRLTVL.

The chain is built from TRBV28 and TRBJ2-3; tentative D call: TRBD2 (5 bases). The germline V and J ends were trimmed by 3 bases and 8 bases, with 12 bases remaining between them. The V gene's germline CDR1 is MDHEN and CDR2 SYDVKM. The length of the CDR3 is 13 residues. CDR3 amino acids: CASSFLRVSTQYF. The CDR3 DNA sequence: TGTGCCAGCAGTTTTTTGCGGGTTAGTACGCAGTATTTT.

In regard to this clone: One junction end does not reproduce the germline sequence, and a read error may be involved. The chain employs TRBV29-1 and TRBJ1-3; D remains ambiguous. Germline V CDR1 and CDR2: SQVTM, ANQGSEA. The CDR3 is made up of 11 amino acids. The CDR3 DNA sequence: TGCAGCGTGACTTCTGGGAACACCATATATTTT. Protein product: CSVTSGNTIYF.

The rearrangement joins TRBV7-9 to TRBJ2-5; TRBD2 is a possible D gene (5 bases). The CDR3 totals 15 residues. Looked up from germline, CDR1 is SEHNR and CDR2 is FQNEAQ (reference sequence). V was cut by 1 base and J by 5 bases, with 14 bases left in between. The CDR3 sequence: CASSLGGHLGETQYF. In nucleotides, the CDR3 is TGTGCCAGCAGCTTAGGCGGGCACCTAGGGGAGACCCAGTACTTC.

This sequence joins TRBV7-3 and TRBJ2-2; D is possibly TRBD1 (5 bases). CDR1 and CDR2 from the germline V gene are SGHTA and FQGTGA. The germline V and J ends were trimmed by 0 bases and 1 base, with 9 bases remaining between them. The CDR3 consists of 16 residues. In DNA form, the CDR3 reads TGTGCCAGCAGCTTAACTAGGGGTGGGAACACCGGGGAGCTGTTTTTT. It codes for CASSLTRGGNTGELFF.

The CDR3 reads CSVRQAIGTEAFF. The CDR3 DNA sequence: TGCAGCGTCCGCCAGGCAATAGGCACTGAAGCTTTCTTT. V and J are TRBV29-1 and TRBJ1-1; D is unclear. The V end was cut by 6 bases, the J end by 4 bases, with 15 bases between. Germline V gene lookup returns CDR1 SQVTM and CDR2 ANQGSEA. The CDR3 runs to 13 residues.

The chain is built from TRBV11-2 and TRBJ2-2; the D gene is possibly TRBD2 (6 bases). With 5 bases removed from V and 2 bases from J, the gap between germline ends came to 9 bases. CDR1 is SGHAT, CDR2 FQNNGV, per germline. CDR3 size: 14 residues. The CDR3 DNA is TGTGCCAGCAGCGAAGGACTAAACACCGGGGAGCTGTTTTTT. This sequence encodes CASSEGLNTGELFF.

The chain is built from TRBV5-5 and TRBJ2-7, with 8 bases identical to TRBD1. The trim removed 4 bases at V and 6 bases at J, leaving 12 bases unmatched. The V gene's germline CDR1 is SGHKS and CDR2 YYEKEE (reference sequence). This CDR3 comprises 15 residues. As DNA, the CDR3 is TGTGCCAGCAGCCTGTTAGTGGACAGGGTATCCGAGCAGTACTTC. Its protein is CASSLLVDRVSEQYF.

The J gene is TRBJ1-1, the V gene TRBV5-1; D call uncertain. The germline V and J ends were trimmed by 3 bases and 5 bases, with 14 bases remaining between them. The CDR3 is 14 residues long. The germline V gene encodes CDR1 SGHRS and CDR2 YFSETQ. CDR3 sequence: CASSSLSGSTEAFF. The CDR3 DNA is TGCGCCAGCAGCTCACTGTCGGGGTCAACTGAAGCTTTCTTT.

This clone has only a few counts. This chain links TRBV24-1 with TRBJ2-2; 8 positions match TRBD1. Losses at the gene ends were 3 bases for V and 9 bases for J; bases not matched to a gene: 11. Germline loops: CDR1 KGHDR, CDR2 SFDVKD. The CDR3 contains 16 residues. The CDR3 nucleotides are TGTGCCACCAGTGATAAAACCGGGACAGGCAGTAGGGAGCTGTTTTTT. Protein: CATSDKTGTGSRELFF.